This T cell receptor beta chain is from a study of T-cell reconstitution after alpha-beta-depleted transplantation in children. This clonotype was recorded at least ten times. Antigen: not known. From germline, CDR1 is SGHDT and CDR2 YYEEEE. The V end lost 1 base, the J end lost 4 bases, and 13 bases lay between the germline ends. This CDR3 is built from 15 residues. For TCRbeta, the library was prepared with unique molecular identifiers. A single record per CDR3 protein comes from TCRdb applying MiXCR to the PCR reads. The table has over 100,000 distinct CDR3 sequences, roughly 7.1% seen once; the top ten hold roughly 15%. General study points: Several hundred rapidly expanded clones from non-depleted graft cells reportedly supplied alpha-beta T cells about two months post-transplant. Once a year had passed after transplant, T-cell counts and diversity came mostly from newly produced T cells.

The genes are TRBV5-6 and TRBJ2-3, with D possibly TRBD2 on 5 matching bases. This clonotype was obtained from a boy between 2 and 10 years old with acute lymphoblastic leukemia, due to receive a stem cell transplant. Sequenced material: PBMCs, taken before TCRalphabeta/CD19-depleted stem cell transplant. Here the CDR3 DNA reads TGTGCCAGCAGCTTGAAGGCGGGTGAAGCAGATACGCAGTATTTT. This codes for CASSLKAGEADTQYF.